This T cell receptor beta chain came from a study of cytomegalovirus exposure and HLA in healthy donors. Study outcomes and limitations: Most of the TCR beta V segments (in an earlier analysis) were productive either about 87% or about 30% of the time.

Primers: 60 Vbeta forward and 13 Jbeta reverse. In the study's own analysis: Per a later analysis, the number of unique TCR beta chains was about 78 million, of which 9 million to 12 million were shared. Assay: immunoSEQ multiplex PCR; the TCRdb copy retains only in-frame clones and omits some. The V and J calls and clone size were taken over from that table, and D and trimming were inferred from the DNA. The sample totals about 110,000 clones. The CDR3 runs to 13 residues. CDR1 and CDR2 (germline): MNHNS, SASEGT. V was clipped by 0 bases and J by 15 bases, with 15 bases between them. Concerning this clone: Its antigen remains unknown.

The sequence derives from a man in his forties in good health and CMV-seropositive. The chain joins TRBV6-1 to TRBJ2-1, with no clear D. Sequencing was performed on PBMCs. CDR3 residues: CASSEALVPPRFF. The CDR3 bases are TGTGCCAGCAGTGAAGCCCTTGTTCCCCCTCGGTTCTTC.